The 25 T cell receptor beta chains below were found in one sample sequenced in a study of early T cells in non-severe SARS-CoV-2 infection. One entry per CDR3 protein, called by TCRdb with MiXCR from the 5' RACE reads. The profile covers over 90,000 distinct CDR3 sequences, with under 15% appearing a single time and 5.5% to 7% taken by the ten largest. The sample was whole blood. These receptors were obtained from an adult who was a healthcare worker with PCR-confirmed SARS-CoV-2 infection or an uninfected control (not recorded which).

V and J are TRBV9 and TRBJ1-1; a possible D gene is TRBD1 (6 bases). The germline CDR1 and CDR2 sequences are SGDLS and YYNGEE. Trimming shortened V by 4 bases and J by 6 bases, and 13 bases separated the two germline ends. This CDR3 spans 13 amino acids. This chain's CDR3 is CASSPYGQPEAFF. The DNA of the CDR3 is TGTGCCAGCAGCCCCTACGGACAGCCTGAAGCTTTCTTT.

This clonotype was recorded many times. The V call is TRBV6-1, the J call TRBJ1-5; no clear D. The CDR3 loop spans 15 amino acids. V shed 5 bases and J shed 2 bases, with 13 bases lying between them. Germline values: CDR1 MNHNS, CDR2 SASEGT. This CDR3 is CASSPSDGGNQPQHF. For the CDR3, the DNA is TGTGCCAGCAGTCCAAGCGACGGCGGCAATCAGCCCCAGCATTTT.

This clonotype was picked up many times. This chain joins TRBV10-3 and TRBJ2-1; D might be TRBD2 (6 bases). V was pared by 8 bases and J by 6 bases, with 11 bases between. The CDR3 runs 12 residues. In germline, CDR1 is ENHRY, CDR2 SYGVKD. In DNA form, the CDR3 reads TGTGCCATCTGGGACTCAGGCAATGAGCAGTTCTTC. Translating it yields CAIWDSGNEQFF.

The chain employs TRBV27 and TRBJ1-4; TRBD1 agrees at 7 bases. The V gene end was trimmed by 4 bases and the J gene end by 5 bases; junction bases not matched to a gene: 13. Germline V gene lookup returns CDR1 MNHEY and CDR2 SMNVEV (reference sequence). The CDR3 is 17 amino acids. For the CDR3, the DNA is TGTGCCAGCAGTTCCGACCCTCTCGGGACAGAAAATGAAAAACTGTTTTTT. Its protein product is CASSSDPLGTENEKLFF.

This clonotype was seen many times. The chain has TRBV29-1 and TRBJ2-2; perhaps TRBD1 as D (6 bases). This CDR3 is built from 13 residues. Trimming pared 4 bases from V and 5 bases from J, leaving 11 bases between. Germline V gene lookup returns CDR1 SQVTM and CDR2 ANQGSEA. The CDR3 is CSVVRTETGELFF. As DNA, the CDR3 is TGCAGCGTTGTAAGGACAGAGACCGGGGAGCTGTTTTTT.

This clonotype was seen at least ten times. This chain joins TRBV6-2 or TRBV6-3 and TRBJ2-1; 8 nucleotides agree with TRBD1. V shed 4 bases and J 6 bases; nucleotides not matched to a gene: 2. The germline V gene has CDR1 MNHEY and CDR2 SVGEGT. CDR3 length: 13 residues. This chain's CDR3 is CASSSTGVNEQFF. CDR3 in DNA: TGTGCCAGCAGTTCGACAGGGGTCAATGAGCAGTTCTTC.

The J gene is TRBJ1-2, the V gene TRBV27, with no clear D. Trimming removed 5 bases from V and 0 bases from J, with 13 bases in between. Germline CDR1 MNHEY, CDR2 SMNVEV (reference sequence). This CDR3 comprises 15 residues. The CDR3 region is CASSPRQRTNYGYTF. The CDR3 nucleotides are TGTGCCAGCAGTCCTCGACAAAGAACTAACTATGGCTACACCTTC.

CDR3: CASRKSRDTQYF. The CDR3 DNA follows: TGTGCCAGCAGGAAGTCGAGAGATACGCAGTATTTT. The chain couples TRBV2 to TRBJ2-3, with D unclear. There are 12 residues in the CDR3. Trimming took off 6 bases at V and 5 bases at J, with 9 bases between the two ends. CDR1 is SNHLY and CDR2 is FYNNEI in the germline V gene.

V usage is TRBV21-1 and J usage is TRBJ1-4; no check of the table's D call, TRBD1, against the DNA was made. TRBV21-1 is a pseudogene. The CDR3 consists of 12 residues. In DNA form, the CDR3 reads TGTGCCAGCACCCAGACGGGGGCAAAACTGTTTTTT. It translates to CASTQTGAKLFF.

This clonotype was seen many times. The rearrangement links TRBV28 to TRBJ1-3; 7 positions agree with TRBD1. Germline values: CDR1 MDHEN, CDR2 SYDVKM. The junction had 6 bases not matched to a gene; V was cut back by 7 bases and J by 0 bases. The CDR3 consists of 15 residues. This CDR3 reads CASTRTGASGNTIYF. The DNA for the CDR3 is TGTGCCAGCACCAGAACAGGGGCCTCTGGAAACACCATATATTTT.

The rearrangement uses TRBV27 and TRBJ1-1; the D is unclear. V was cut by 0 bases and J by 6 bases, with 23 bases left in between. CDR3 length: 18 amino acids. Germline V gene sequence: CDR1 MNHEY, CDR2 SMNVEV (reference sequence). CDR3 bases: TGTGCCAGCAGTTTATCTGGTATGGGTTCTCCTTTAGGTCCTGAAGCTTTCTTT. Its protein product is CASSLSGMGSPLGPEAFF.

The chain uses TRBV29-1 and TRBJ2-1, with D unclear. This CDR3 region has 11 residues. The germline V gene encodes CDR1 SQVTM and CDR2 ANQGSEA. The V gene lost 8 bases and the J gene lost 8 bases, with 13 bases spanning the gap. The DNA of the CDR3 is TGCAGCCTTCGGGTGGGTTATGAGCAGTTCTTC. This codes for CSLRVGYEQFF.

The chain's CDR3 is CASRGSYEQYF. The CDR3 region has the DNA TGTGCCAGCCGGGGGTCCTACGAGCAGTACTTC. The chain has TRBV28 and TRBJ2-7, with D possibly TRBD2 on 6 matching bases. V was cut by 8 bases and J by 1 base, with 6 bases left in between. The germline V gene encodes CDR1 MDHEN and CDR2 SYDVKM. The CDR3 spans 11 residues. Combining the CDR3 with reference TRBV28 and TRBJ2-7 gives the whole variable domain DVKVTQSSRYLVKRTGEKVFLECVQDMDHENMFWYRQDPGLGLRLIYFSYDVKMKEKGDIPEGYSVSREKKERFSLILESASTNQTSMYLCASRGSYEQYFGPGTRLTVT.

The chain joins TRBV2 to TRBJ2-7; D is possibly TRBD1 (5 bases). Germline values: CDR1 SNHLY, CDR2 FYNNEI. This CDR3 comprises 13 residues. V was cut by 8 bases and J by 0 bases, with 11 bases left in between. CDR3 DNA sequence: TGTGCCAGCGTACAGGATTTCTCCTACGAGCAGTACTTC. Encoded protein: CASVQDFSYEQYF.

The sample holds a few counts of this clonotype. J is TRBJ1-6 and V is TRBV2, with 8 bases aligning to TRBD1. The germline V gene encodes CDR1 SNHLY and CDR2 FYNNEI. The trim removed 6 bases at V and 7 bases at J, leaving 8 bases unmatched. The CDR3 is made up of 15 amino acids. The CDR3 protein is CASRGGGDRNSPLHF. CDR3 bases: TGTGCCAGCAGGGGAGGCGGGGACAGGAATTCACCCCTCCACTTT.

This clonotype was counted between two and nine times. The gene calls are TRBV7-6 and TRBJ2-7; TRBD2 agrees at 13 bases. The length of the CDR3 is 14 residues. Germline trimming cut 4 bases from V and 6 bases from J; bases unmatched to any gene: 3. Germline V gives CDR1 SGHVS, CDR2 FNYEAQ. The CDR3, as DNA: TGTGCCAGCAGCTGGACTAGCGGGAGCGGCGAGCAGTACTTC. Its translation: CASSWTSGSGEQYF.

Ten or more counts support this clonotype. This chain connects TRBV12-3 or TRBV12-4 to TRBJ2-2, with D possibly being TRBD1 (5 bases). V was trimmed by 6 bases and J by 5 bases, leaving 10 bases between them. The CDR3 has 13 amino acids. The CDR3 loop reads CASRPRQTGELFF. In DNA form, the CDR3 reads TGTGCCAGCAGACCGAGACAGACCGGGGAGCTGTTTTTT.

This rearrangement joins TRBV18 to TRBJ1-2, with TRBD1 matching over 8 bases. CDR3 length equals 15 residues. CDR1 and CDR2 (germline): KGHSH, LQKENI. Trimming at V came to 3 bases and at J to 4 bases, leaving 7 bases not matched to a gene. CDR3 protein: CASSPKTGASYGYTF. Written as DNA, the CDR3 is TGTGCCAGCTCACCCAAGACAGGGGCCAGCTATGGCTACACCTTC.

This clonotype has only a few counts. The chain links TRBV10-2 to TRBJ1-2; D is uncertain. Germline loops: CDR1 WSHSY, CDR2 SAAADI. Trimming cost V 6 bases and J 4 bases, with 12 bases left between them. The CDR3 is made up of 13 amino acids. Here the CDR3 reads CASSDEFSYGYTF. Here the CDR3 DNA reads TGCGCCAGCAGCGATGAGTTCAGCTATGGCTACACCTTC.

The J gene is TRBJ1-5, the V gene TRBV4-2, with D possibly matching TRBD1 (5 bases). V was trimmed by 5 bases and J by 4 bases, leaving 9 bases between them. The CDR3 has 13 residues. The germline V gene encodes CDR1 LGHNA and CDR2 YNFKEQ. The CDR3 region has the DNA TGTGCCAGCAGCGGCCGGACAAATCAGCCCCAGCATTTT. Its protein product is CASSGRTNQPQHF.

The table lists this clonotype with many counts. The CDR3 loop reads CASSLETLHSYEQYF. In DNA form, the CDR3 reads TGTGCCAGCAGTTTGGAAACACTACATTCCTACGAGCAGTACTTC. The chain recombines TRBV28 with TRBJ2-7; no clear D. Germline V gives CDR1 MDHEN, CDR2 SYDVKM. V was clipped by 3 bases and J by 1 base, with 13 bases between them. The CDR3 spans 15 residues.

About this clonotype itself: Just one base apart from a much larger clone, this may be a read error. CDR3 region: CASSVAYEQYF. CDR3 sequence (DNA): TGTGCCAGCAGCGTAGCCTACGAGCAGTACTTC. This rearrangement joins TRBV9 to TRBJ2-7; D unclear. This CDR3 contains 11 residues. Germline V CDR1 and CDR2: SGDLS, YYNGEE. Trimming cost V 0 bases and J 2 bases, with 0 bases left between them.

This clonotype has a count of ten or more. CDR3 sequence (DNA): TGTGCCAGCAGCGAACAGGAGCCCGGGGAGCTGTTTTTT. Residues: CASSEQEPGELFF. V gene TRBV12-3 or TRBV12-4 combines with J gene TRBJ2-2; a weak D match, TRBD1 (5 bases). The CDR3 covers 13 residues. V was pared by 6 bases and J by 6 bases, with 11 bases between.

The chain is built from TRBV27 and TRBJ1-1; D remains ambiguous. Germline values: CDR1 MNHEY, CDR2 SMNVEV (reference sequence). V was pared by 6 bases and J by 3 bases, with 8 bases between. The CDR3 has 12 residues. The CDR3 DNA reads as TGTGCCAGCAGGGATGCGGACACTGAAGCTTTCTTT. It is translated as CASRDADTEAFF.

This clonotype was seen many times. The chain carries TRBV3-1 and TRBJ1-5; D is ambiguous. Trimming left V 0 bases short and J 7 bases short, with 10 bases between. Germline V gives CDR1 LGHDT, CDR2 YNNKEL (reference sequence). This CDR3 region has 14 residues. As DNA, the CDR3 is TGTGCCAGCAGCCAAGATACGGGAGACCAGCCCCAGCATTTT. Translated, it gives CASSQDTGDQPQHF. The full variable domain, rest sourced from reference TRBV3-1 and TRBJ1-5, is DTAVSQTPKYLVTQMGNDKSIKCEQNLGHDTMYWYKQDSKKFLKIMFSYNNKELIINETVPNRFSPKSPDKAHLNLHINSLELGDSAVYFCASSQDTGDQPQHFGDGTRLSIL.